This entry lists 17 T cell receptor beta chains sequenced from one sample in a study of shared T cell receptors in the human thymus. The method was immunoSEQ multiplex PCR; TCRdb's version includes in-frame clones alone and lacks a portion of them. The table records 700,000 or so clones, 80% to 90% of them present only once. These data were also filed under a second study, of human thymus T cells.

Sequencing was carried out using thymocytes. The receptors were gathered from a girl under two years old with a congenital heart defect.

The V gene is TRBV5-4, the J gene TRBJ2-1; 9 bases match TRBD2. Germline V CDR1 and CDR2: SGHNT, YYREEE (reference sequence). The CDR3 loop spans 19 amino acids. Germline trimming cut 0 bases from V and 9 bases from J; bases unmatched to any gene: 19. The CDR3 bases are TGTGCCAGCAGCTTGGGACAAGCGGGGGGCTTCCTACAATCCGGTGAGCAGTTCTTC. Protein: CASSLGQAGGFLQSGEQFF.

The DNA of the CDR3 is TGTGCCAGCAGCTTGGTGGGAACGGGGGTAAGGACCGGGGAGCTGTTTTTT. Translation gives CASSLVGTGVRTGELFF. The V gene is TRBV5-4, the J gene TRBJ2-2, with D possibly TRBD2 on 6 matching bases. Trimming shortened V by 0 bases and J by 5 bases, and 17 bases separated the two germline ends. The CDR3 length is 17 residues. Germline loops: CDR1 SGHNT, CDR2 YYREEE (reference sequence).

The rearrangement uses TRBV5-4 and TRBJ1-1; tentatively, D is TRBD1 (6 bases). CDR3 length equals 14 residues. Germline CDR1 SGHNT, CDR2 YYREEE (reference sequence). The V and J ends lost 2 bases and 5 bases respectively, with 13 bases between them. The CDR3 sequence is CASSFTRGGTEAFF. The CDR3 DNA reads TGTGCCAGCAGCTTTACAAGGGGGGGGACTGAAGCTTTCTTT. Full variable domain (remainder filled in from reference TRBV5-4 and TRBJ1-1): ETGVTQSPTHLIKTRGQQVTLRCSSQSGHNTVSWYQQALGQGPQFIFQYYREEENGRGNFPPRFSGLQFPNYSSELNVNALELDDSALYLCASSFTRGGTEAFFGQGTRLTVV.

This chain's CDR3 is CAWSPPDRGSGGYTF. The CDR3 nucleotides read TGTGCCTGGAGCCCCCCGGACAGGGGGTCAGGAGGCTACACCTTC. The chain couples TRBV30 to TRBJ1-2; 10 bases map to TRBD1. Trimming removed 3 bases from V and 8 bases from J; junction bases left unmatched: 12. The CDR3 has 15 amino acids. Germline assignment: CDR1 GTSNPN and CDR2 SVGIG (reference sequence).

Here the CDR3 DNA reads TGCAGCGTTAATACAGGGGCTTTGGGGTGTGAAGCTTTCTTT. Translating gives CSVNTGALGCEAFF. J is TRBJ1-1 and V is TRBV29-1, with 7 bases matching TRBD1. The CDR3 totals 14 residues. CDR1 and CDR2 from the germline V gene are SQVTM and ANQGSEA. Unmatched junction bases numbered 13, after V lost 5 bases and J lost 7 bases.

The rearrangement uses TRBV18 and TRBJ1-1; maybe TRBD1 (5 bases). The length of the CDR3 is 9 residues. The V end was cut by 8 bases, the J end by 13 bases, with 11 bases between. The germline CDR1 and CDR2 sequences are KGHSH and LQKENI. CDR3 in DNA: TGTGCCAGCCCAGGAAGGGGTTTCTTT. Its translation is CASPGRGFF.

The chain recombines TRBV11-2 with TRBJ1-6; unclear D gene. The germline V gene encodes CDR1 SGHAT and CDR2 FQNNGV. V gave up 5 bases and J gave up 0 bases, with 14 bases separating them. The CDR3 loop spans 17 amino acids. Written as DNA, the CDR3 is TGTGCCAGCAGCCCCCATCGGGGTAGCTCCTATAATTCACCCCTCCACTTT. This encodes CASSPHRGSSYNSPLHF.

This chain links TRBV10-3 with TRBJ1-6; unclear D gene. This CDR3 spans 14 amino acids. The ends were cut back, 10 bases at V and 0 bases at J, with 10 bases in the middle. Germline CDR1 is ENHRY and CDR2 is SYGVKD. CDR3 sequence reads: CASQWSSYNSPLHF. The DNA for the CDR3 is TGTGCCAGCCAGTGGAGCTCCTATAATTCACCCCTCCACTTT.

This chain links TRBV19 with TRBJ2-2, with D uncertain. Per germline, CDR1 LNHDA and CDR2 SQIVND (reference sequence). Trimming left V 3 bases short and J 2 bases short, with 10 bases between. The length of the CDR3 is 15 residues. The CDR3 is CASSIYILNTGELFF. The CDR3 DNA reads TGTGCCAGTAGTATTTATATACTTAACACCGGGGAGCTGTTTTTT. Combining the CDR3 with reference TRBV19 and TRBJ2-2 gives the whole variable domain DGGITQSPKYLFRKEGQNVTLSCEQNLNHDAMYWYRQDPGQGLRLIYYSQIVNDFQKGDIAEGYSVSREKKESFPLTVTSAQKNPTAFYLCASSIYILNTGELFFGEGSRLTVL.

In regard to this clone: Germline and junction disagree at one end, which may indicate a read error. DNA for the CDR3: TGTGCTAGCAGCTTACAGAATAATGGAGATCAGCCCCAGCATTTT. Amino acid sequence: CASSLQNNGDQPQHF. J is TRBJ1-5 and V is TRBV7-7; D is ambiguous. This CDR3 contains 15 residues. The germline gives CDR1 SSHAT, CDR2 FNYEAQ (reference sequence).

About this clone: Other DNA sequences within the sample encode an identical CDR3. The chain is built from TRBV5-1 and TRBJ2-5, with 7 positions matching TRBD2. V trimming: 0 bases; J trimming: 2 bases; junction bases outside the gene matches: 1. The CDR3 extends over 14 amino acids. Germline V gives CDR1 SGHRS, CDR2 YFSETQ. CDR3 nucleotides: TGCGCCAGCAGCTTGGCGCGGGGGCAAGAGACCCAGTACTTC. As protein: CASSLARGQETQYF.

The chain recombines TRBV19 with TRBJ1-1, with 7 bases identical to TRBD1. The CDR3 is made up of 16 amino acids. Germline V gives CDR1 LNHDA, CDR2 SQIVND (reference sequence). The ends lost 7 bases at V and 2 bases at J; junction bases unmatched: 13. The CDR3 here is CASTRWGDRANTEAFF. DNA of the CDR3: TGTGCCAGTACAAGGTGGGGCGACAGGGCCAACACTGAAGCTTTCTTT.

Turning to this clone: Other DNA sequences within the sample encode an identical CDR3. This chain links TRBV9 with TRBJ1-3, with 12 bases matching TRBD1. V lost 5 bases to trimming and J lost 3 bases; unmatched junction nucleotides: 6. The germline CDR1 and CDR2 sequences are SGDLS and YYNGEE. This CDR3 has 16 amino acids. CDR3 amino acids: CASSEGQGAGGNTIYF. The CDR3 DNA is TGTGCCAGCAGTGAGGGACAGGGGGCGGGTGGAAACACCATATATTTT.

The J gene is TRBJ2-1, the V gene TRBV5-6, with 13 positions matching TRBD2. The germline CDR1 and CDR2 sequences are SGHDT and YYEEEE. The CDR3 spans 17 residues. V lost 3 bases and J lost 3; bases outside the gene matches: 6. The CDR3 bases are TGTGCCAGCAGCTGGCGACTAGCGGGGGGTTACTACAATGAGCAGTTCTTC. It yields the protein CASSWRLAGGYYNEQFF. The entire variable domain, with the rest obtained from reference TRBV5-6 and TRBJ2-1, is as follows: DAGVTQSPTHLIKTRGQQVTLRCSPKSGHDTVSWYQQALGQGPQFIFQYYEEEERQRGNFPDRFSGHQFPNYSSELNVNALLLGDSALYLCASSWRLAGGYYNEQFFGPGTRLTVL.

This clone has a single count. This rearrangement joins TRBV4-1 to TRBJ2-1; 7 nucleotides align to TRBD1. This CDR3 contains 19 residues. Per the germline V gene, CDR1 is MGHRA and CDR2 is YSYEKL. V dropped 1 base and J dropped 6; count of bases not matched to a gene: 18. The CDR3 loop is CASSQGTLRTGKTGNEQFF. The CDR3 nucleotides are TGCGCCAGCAGCCAAGGGACCCTTAGGACAGGAAAAACGGGCAATGAGCAGTTCTTC.

The sample holds one count of this clone. This chain joins TRBV4-1 and TRBJ2-3; D perhaps matches TRBD2 (6 bases). Germline CDR1 and CDR2: MGHRA and YSYEKL. The CDR3 sequence is 18 residues long. The ends were cut back, 0 bases at V and 1 base at J, with 17 bases in the middle. The CDR3 region is CASSQDFSMQRGTDTQYF. DNA for the CDR3: TGCGCCAGCAGCCAAGATTTCTCTATGCAGCGGGGCACAGATACGCAGTATTTT.

The chain joins TRBV10-2 to TRBJ2-3; 8 nucleotides agree with TRBD1. V shed 0 bases and J 0 bases; nucleotides not matched to a gene: 5. The CDR3 has 17 amino acids. Germline CDR1 reads WSHSY; CDR2 reads SAAADI. The CDR3 here is CASSESRTGSSTDTQYF. The CDR3 nucleotides read TGCGCCAGCAGTGAGTCACGGACAGGGTCCAGCACAGATACGCAGTATTTT.